The clone carrying this T cell receptor (beta chain) was seen many times. Its antigen is as yet unknown. TCRdb re-called the 5' RACE reads through MiXCR, storing one row per CDR3 protein. The table shows roughly 62,000 distinct CDR3 sequences, with 2% to 2.5% occurring only once. This entry belongs to a study of neurological immune-mediated disorders. The overall study: A relapsing-remitting course was seen in most of the 34 multiple sclerosis patients and a secondary progressive course in 3.

The CDR3 totals 14 residues. Germline loops: CDR1 MNHNS, CDR2 SASEGT. V was clipped by 4 bases and J by 4 bases, with 13 bases between them. Study results and caveats: The multiple sclerosis repertoire cluster showed no association with any clinical or MRI feature. The authors stated that larger cohorts are needed.

The specimen was PBMCs. The V gene is TRBV6-1, the J gene TRBJ1-1, with D perhaps TRBD1 (5 bases). The TCR originated in a man over 45 with multiple sclerosis. For the CDR3, the DNA is TGTGCCAGCAGTGCGGGGCTCAGAGGCACTGAAGCTTTCTTT. Translating it yields CASSAGLRGTEAFF.